The 5 T cell receptor beta chains reported below all come from one sample, sequenced in a study of T-cell memory formation after mild COVID-19. In TCRdb, the 5' RACE reads were re-called with MiXCR into one record per CDR3 protein. Of 50,000 or so distinct CDR3 sequences listed, around a quarter are singletons. Sequencing was done on a sample of PBMCs or a T cell subset sorted from them (not recorded which). Receptors originate from a man aged 18 to 30 who had mild COVID-19 (a few samples of this study predate the infection). Cell type and time point are not known.

The gene calls are TRBV6-5 and TRBJ1-2; D uncertain. The CDR3 consists of 16 residues. The V end lost 5 bases, the J end lost 3 bases, and 19 bases lay between the germline ends. The germline CDR1 and CDR2 sequences are MNHEY and SVGAGI. CDR3 protein: CASSPPLNDGDYGYTF. CDR3 nucleotide sequence: TGTGCCAGCAGTCCCCCTCTCAACGACGGCGACTATGGCTACACCTTC.

This rearrangement joins TRBV7-7 to TRBJ2-1, with 10 bases fitting TRBD2. J was trimmed by 4 bases and V by 1 base; bases with no gene match: 4. Germline V CDR1 and CDR2: SSHAT, FNYEAQ (reference sequence). CDR3 length equals 16 residues. CDR3 nucleotide sequence: TGTGCCAGCAGCTTAGGAGCGGGGGGGCTATACAATGAGCAGTTCTTC. Its translation is CASSLGAGGLYNEQFF.

The rearrangement joins TRBV19 to TRBJ1-1; the D is unclear. V lost 9 bases, J lost 1 base, and 9 bases lay in between. The CDR3 extends over 12 amino acids. Looked up from germline, CDR1 is LNHDA and CDR2 is SQIVND (reference sequence). The CDR3 DNA sequence: TGTGCCAGCAGGTACGGGAACACTGAAGCTTTCTTT. This translates into CASRYGNTEAFF.

V is TRBV4-3 and J is TRBJ2-7; weak D call: TRBD2 (5 bases). V lost 4 bases to trimming and J lost 2 bases, with 12 bases between them. The CDR3 contains 14 residues. Germline-derived CDR1 and CDR2 are LGHNA and YSLEER. CDR3 sequence (DNA): TGCGCCAGCAGCCCCCCCGGAGCGGCCTACGAGCAGTACTTC. Translation gives CASSPPGAAYEQYF.

The V and J genes are TRBV6-2 or TRBV6-3 and TRBJ2-7; possibly TRBD1 for D (5 bases). Per germline, CDR1 MNHEY and CDR2 SVGEGT. Trimming shortened V by 5 bases and J by 3 bases, and 11 bases separated the two germline ends. The CDR3 contains 13 residues. The CDR3 sequence: CASSQDIRYEQYV. The CDR3 coding sequence is TGTGCCAGCAGTCAGGACATCCGCTACGAGCAGTACGTC.